This entry describes one TCR beta chain. No antigen is known for it. The data belong to a study of T cell responses to AZD1222 COVID-19 vaccine. Findings of the study overall: The CD4 TCRs associated with vaccination extended across spike and predominated at 160-218 and 743-854.

Germline V gene lookup returns CDR1 SGHTA and CDR2 FQGNSA. With V trimmed by 3 bases and J by 5 bases, 5 bases remained unmatched. This CDR3 has 14 amino acids. Sequenced by immunoSEQ multiplex PCR; TCRdb stores in-frame clones only, minus some. Among tens of thousands of clones listed, approximately 90% were seen once. This sample comprised peripheral blood, obtained 28 days after the second AZD1222 dose. The genes are TRBV7-2 and TRBJ2-7; 9 nucleotides agree with TRBD1. This clonotype originated in an adult who received the AZD1222 COVID-19 vaccine. CDR3 bases: TGTGCCAGCAGCTTCACAGGGGGCGTCAACGAGCAGTACTTC. Protein sequence: CASSFTGGVNEQYF.